This is a list of T cell receptor beta chains from one sample in a study of cytomegalovirus exposure and HLA in healthy donors. Clones were read by immunoSEQ multiplex PCR, and TCRdb kept only the in-frame ones, dropping some. This table has roughly 80,000 clones, about 70% appearing once. Sequenced material: PBMCs. The source of these receptors is a male donor in good health and CMV-seropositive. Both conserved end residues are part of each CDR3. A D gene is named only where the DNA matches it firmly. Clone size is stated in some rows and not others, as once, few, many or a class when expanded.

TRBD1,TRBV10-1,NA,TRBJ2-7,CASSLPLGTGGYEQYF,TGCGCCAGCAGCCTCCCTTTGGGGACAGGGGGCTACGAGCAGTACTTC
NA,TRBV29-1,NA,TRBJ2-2,CSVSGTYTGELFF,TGCAGCGTTAGCGGGACATACACCGGGGAGCTGTTTTTT
TRBD2,TRBV11-2,NA,TRBJ2-1,CASIGRGELNEQFF,TGTGCCAGCATCGGGCGGGGGGAGCTCAATGAGCAGTTCTTC
TRBD2,TRBV19,once,TRBJ2-7,CASSTSSGGSTEQYF,TGTGCCAGTAGTACCTCTAGCGGGGGGTCCACCGAGCAGTACTTC
TRBD1,TRBV28,NA,TRBJ1-5,CASRGIPGTAGYSNQPQHF,TGTGCCAGCAGGGGGATCCCCGGGACAGCGGGTTATAGCAATCAGCCCCAGCATTTT
NA,TRBV9,NA,TRBJ1-4,CASSTLGGKLFF,TGTGCCAGCAGCACCTTAGGGGGAAAACTGTTTTTT
NA,TRBV5-4,once,TRBJ2-2,CASSSRTAYTGELFF,TGTGCCAGCAGCTCCAGGACAGCTTACACCGGGGAGCTGTTTTTT
NA,TRBV4-3,NA,TRBJ1-3,CASSPTGGNTIYF,TGCGCCAGCAGCCCCACAGGGGGAAACACCATATATTTT
TRBD2,TRBV10-1,NA,TRBJ2-5,CASSDSLAGVETQYF,TGCGCCAGCAGTGATAGTCTAGCGGGAGTTGAGACCCAGTACTTC
NA,TRBV5-1,NA,TRBJ1-6,CASRLSGTNNSPLHF,TGCGCCAGCAGACTCTCGGGGACTAATAATTCACCCCTCCACTTT
TRBD1,TRBV19,NA,TRBJ2-7,CASTLTGGGYEQYF,TGTGCCAGTACCTTGACAGGGGGCGGGTACGAGCAGTACTTC
NA,TRBV5-5,NA,TRBJ2-7,CASKNEGSDYEQYF,TGTGCCAGCAAGAACGAGGGCTCGGACTACGAGCAGTACTTC
NA,TRBV14,NA,TRBJ2-1,CASSQAGVYNEQFF,TGTGCCAGCAGTCAGGCAGGGGTTTACAATGAGCAGTTCTTC
NA,TRBV6-1,few,TRBJ1-1,CASIWTVRDTEAFF,TGTGCCAGCATCTGGACAGTCAGGGACACTGAAGCTTTCTTT
TRBD2,TRBV7-9,few,TRBJ2-1,CASSPGLAGAPYNEQFF,TGTGCCAGCAGCCCGGGACTAGCGGGAGCCCCCTACAATGAGCAGTTCTTC
NA,TRBV30,few,TRBJ1-1,CAWGPASRALGTEAFF,TGTGCCTGGGGGCCAGCATCACGGGCACTAGGGACTGAAGCTTTCTTT
TRBD1,TRBV9,NA,TRBJ2-6,CASGGTGNSGANVLTF,TGTGCCAGCGGTGGGACAGGGAACTCTGGGGCCAACGTCCTGACTTTC
TRBD1,TRBV19,NA,TRBJ1-1,CASSIDRGQGKNTEAFF,TGTGCCAGTAGTATAGATAGGGGACAGGGGAAGAACACTGAAGCTTTCTTT
TRBD1,TRBV28,NA,TRBJ1-1,CASQPGGTEAFF,TGTGCCAGTCAGCCAGGGGGCACTGAAGCTTTCTTT
NA,TRBV11-2,NA,TRBJ2-1,CASSLSTVAYNEQFF,TGTGCCAGCAGCTTAAGTACGGTTGCCTACAATGAGCAGTTCTTC
TRBD1,TRBV2,once,TRBJ1-4,CASTGQGATNEKLFF,TGTGCCAGCACCGGACAGGGGGCAACTAATGAAAAACTGTTTTTT
NA,TRBV4-1,NA,TRBJ1-1,CASSQVGRTGKPEAFF,TGCGCCAGCAGCCAAGTCGGGAGGACTGGGAAGCCTGAAGCTTTCTTT
NA,TRBV7-9,once,TRBJ1-3,CSSSLGGSGNTIYF,TGTTCCAGCAGCCTCGGGGGGTCTGGAAACACCATATATTTT
NA,TRBV21-1,NA,TRBJ2-2,CASSRGWGQGRLFF,TGTGCCAGCAGCCGTGGGTGGGGACAGGGGCGGCTGTTTTTT
TRBD1,TRBV25-1,NA,TRBJ2-4,CASRDRGDIQYF,TGTGCCAGCCGGGACAGGGGTGACATTCAGTACTTC
NA,TRBV7-6,NA,TRBJ1-3,CASSLVAGSRLNTIYF,TGTGCCAGCAGCTTAGTGGCAGGGTCTCGTCTAAACACCATATATTTT
NA,TRBV9,NA,TRBJ2-1,CASSVGGGYNEQFF,TGTGCCAGCAGCGTAGGAGGTGGTTACAATGAGCAGTTCTTC
NA,TRBV4-1,NA,TRBJ2-1,CASSQDKGVYNEQFF,TGCGCCAGCAGCCAAGATAAGGGGGTATACAATGAGCAGTTCTTC
TRBD1,TRBV19,NA,TRBJ1-2,CASRGTGGANYGYTF,TGTGCCAGTAGAGGGACAGGGGGCGCCAACTATGGCTACACCTTC
NA,TRBV7-2,NA,TRBJ1-6,CASSLVRNSPLHF,TGTGCCAGCAGCTTAGTGCGGAATTCACCCCTCCACTTT
NA,TRBV2,NA,TRBJ1-1,CASRPTVNTEAFF,TGTGCCAGCAGGCCTACAGTGAACACTGAAGCTTTCTTT
NA,TRBV6-5,NA,TRBJ2-1,CASSYSSVGVRFF,TGTGCCAGCAGTTACTCGAGCGTAGGAGTTCGGTTCTTC
NA,TRBV27,few,TRBJ1-2,CASSGPTGSNYGYTF,TGTGCCAGCAGTGGGCCGACAGGCTCTAACTATGGCTACACCTTC
TRBD2,TRBV9,NA,TRBJ2-7,CASSPREDVIYEQYF,TGTGCCAGCAGCCCCCGGGAGGATGTGATCTACGAGCAGTACTTC
NA,TRBV19,NA,TRBJ1-5,CASSPRREPQHF,TGTGCCAGTAGCCCCCGCAGGGAGCCCCAGCATTTT
NA,TRBV6-5,NA,TRBJ1-2,CASSEAPHGYTF,TGTGCCAGCAGTGAAGCCCCTCATGGCTACACCTTC
TRBD2,TRBV7-3,NA,TRBJ2-7,CASSLGPGLAGNYEQYF,TGTGCCAGCAGCTTAGGCCCGGGGCTAGCGGGGAACTACGAGCAGTACTTC
TRBD1,TRBV7-2,NA,TRBJ2-7,CASSSQTGREQYF,TGTGCCAGCAGCTCTCAGACAGGGCGAGAGCAGTACTTC
TRBD1,TRBV5-1,NA,TRBJ2-5,CASSSRTGQETQYF,TGCGCCAGCAGCTCAAGGACAGGTCAAGAGACCCAGTACTTC